This TCR beta chain was sequenced in a study of patients and donors after allogeneic stem cell transplantation. With 0 bases clipped from V and 7 bases from J, the junction kept 3 bases outside the gene matches. The CDR3 sequence is 14 residues long. The germline V gene has CDR1 SGDLS and CDR2 YYNGEE. This clonotype has ten or more counts. MiXCR was run by TCRdb on the RT-PCR reads, yielding one entry per CDR3 protein. The table has 800,000 to 1,000,000 distinct CDR3 sequences, around 17% seen once. The sequencing input was blood, either unsorted or a sorted T cell fraction (not recorded which). The chain joins TRBV9 to TRBJ1-4; 7 nucleotides align to TRBD1. This clonotype was sampled from a human donor who was either an allogeneic HSCT recipient or a stem cell or donor lymphocyte infusion donor (not recorded which). It is not recorded whose cells these are; they may come from a transplant donor. CDR3 amino acids: CASSVEGGGEKLFF. The CDR3 region has the DNA TGTGCCAGCAGCGTAGAAGGGGGCGGTGAAAAACTGTTTTTT.